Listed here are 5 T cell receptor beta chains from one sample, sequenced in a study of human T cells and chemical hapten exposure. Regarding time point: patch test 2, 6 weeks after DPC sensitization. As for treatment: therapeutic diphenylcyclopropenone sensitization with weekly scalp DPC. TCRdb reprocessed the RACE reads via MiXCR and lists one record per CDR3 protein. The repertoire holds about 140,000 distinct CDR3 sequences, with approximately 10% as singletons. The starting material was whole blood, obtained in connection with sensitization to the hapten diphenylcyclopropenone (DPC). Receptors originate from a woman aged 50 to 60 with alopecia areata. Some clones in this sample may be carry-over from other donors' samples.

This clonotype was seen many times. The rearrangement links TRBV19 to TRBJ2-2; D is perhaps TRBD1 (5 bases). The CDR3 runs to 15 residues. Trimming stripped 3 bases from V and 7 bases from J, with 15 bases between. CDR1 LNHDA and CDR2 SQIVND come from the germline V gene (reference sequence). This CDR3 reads CASSMGQGRFGELFF. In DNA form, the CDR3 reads TGTGCCAGTAGTATGGGCCAGGGAAGATTCGGGGAGCTGTTTTTT. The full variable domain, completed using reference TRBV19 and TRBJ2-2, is DGGITQSPKYLFRKEGQNVTLSCEQNLNHDAMYWYRQDPGQGLRLIYYSQIVNDFQKGDIAEGYSVSREKKESFPLTVTSAQKNPTAFYLCASSMGQGRFGELFFGEGSRLTVL.

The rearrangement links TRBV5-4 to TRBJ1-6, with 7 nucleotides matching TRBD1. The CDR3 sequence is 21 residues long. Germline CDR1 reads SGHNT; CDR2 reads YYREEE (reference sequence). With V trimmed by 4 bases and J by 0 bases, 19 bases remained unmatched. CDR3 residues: CASSGDVDRARGTSYNSPLHF. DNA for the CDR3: TGTGCCAGCAGCGGCGACGTTGACAGGGCTCGTGGAACCTCCTATAATTCACCCCTCCACTTT. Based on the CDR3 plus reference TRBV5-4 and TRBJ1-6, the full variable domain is ETGVTQSPTHLIKTRGQQVTLRCSSQSGHNTVSWYQQALGQGPQFIFQYYREEENGRGNFPPRFSGLQFPNYSSELNVNALELDDSALYLCASSGDVDRARGTSYNSPLHFGNGTRLTVT.

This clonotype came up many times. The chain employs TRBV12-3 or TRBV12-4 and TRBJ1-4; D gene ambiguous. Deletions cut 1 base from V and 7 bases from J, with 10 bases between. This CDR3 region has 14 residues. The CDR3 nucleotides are TGTGCCAGCAGTTTAGGGGAAATGAGTGAAAAACTGTTTTTT. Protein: CASSLGEMSEKLFF.

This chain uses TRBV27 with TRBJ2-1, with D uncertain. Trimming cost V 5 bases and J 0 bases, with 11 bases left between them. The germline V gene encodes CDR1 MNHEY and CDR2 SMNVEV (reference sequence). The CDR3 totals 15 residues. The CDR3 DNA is TGTGCCAGCAGTCCGAAATATCCCTCCTACAATGAGCAGTTCTTC. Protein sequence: CASSPKYPSYNEQFF.

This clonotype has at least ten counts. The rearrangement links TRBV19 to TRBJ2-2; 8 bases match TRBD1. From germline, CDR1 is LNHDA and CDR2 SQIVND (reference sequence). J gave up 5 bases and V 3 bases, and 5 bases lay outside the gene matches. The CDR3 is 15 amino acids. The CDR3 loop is CASSIQGARTGELFF. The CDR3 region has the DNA TGTGCCAGTAGTATCCAGGGGGCGCGGACCGGGGAGCTGTTTTTT.